Sequencing of this TCR beta chain was carried out in a study of PD-L1 blockade in urothelial cancer. Study-level background: Beginning at some point between 2014 and 2015, patients received atezolizumab, given as 1,200 mg intravenously every 3 weeks. About 90% of the roughly 30 patients were men who had bladder-origin urothelial cancer. Study-wide points: A pretreatment blood TCR clonality that fell below the median predicted better progression-free and overall survival.

This CDR3 comprises 13 residues. CDR1 is SGHTA, CDR2 FQGNSA, per germline. Trimming removed 5 bases from V and 0 bases from J, with 7 bases in between. The method was immunoSEQ multiplex PCR; TCRdb's version includes in-frame clones alone and lacks a portion of them. The sample carries more than 45,000 clones, approximately 77% recorded once. Locally advanced or metastatic urothelial carcinoma was diagnosed in the patients. With regard to this clone: The antigen is undetermined.

This sequence was found in a man in his 70s with urothelial cancer. Here the sequenced sample was PBMCs, taken around atezolizumab (anti-PD-L1) treatment. This chain joins TRBV7-2 and TRBJ1-1; D gene ambiguous. CDR3 in DNA: TGTGCCAGCAGCCCACGGGTGAACACTGAAGCTTTCTTT. This codes for CASSPRVNTEAFF. Full variable domain (rest looked up from reference TRBV7-2 and TRBJ1-1): GAGVSQSPSNKVTEKGKDVELRCDPISGHTALYWYRQSLGQGLEFLIYFQGNSAPDKSGLPSDRFSAERTGGSVSTLTIQRTQQEDSAVYLCASSPRVNTEAFFGQGTRLTVV.